Below, 10 T cell receptor beta chains from the same sample are listed, as sequenced in a study of T cells in Graves' hyperthyroidism and ophthalmopathy. Template material for amplifying TCR beta CDR3 regions consisted of RNA transcripts. Carried out on the TCR CDR3, a first-round RT-PCR used the HTBI primer set. MiXCR was run by TCRdb on the multiplex PCR reads, yielding one entry per CDR3 protein. The repertoire holds fewer than 650,000 distinct CDR3 sequences, with 35% to 50% as singletons. Material: peripheral blood or thyroid tissue (not recorded which). The receptors derive from an adult woman with Graves' disease, either hyperthyroidism or ophthalmopathy (not recorded which).

Remarks on this clonotype: One end of the junction is discordant with germline, which a read error may explain. The V and J genes are TRBV15 and TRBJ2-5, with a possible D match to TRBD1 (6 bases). The CDR3 is made up of 15 amino acids. Looked up from germline, CDR1 is LNHNV and CDR2 is YYDKDF (reference sequence). The CDR3 nucleotides read TGTGCCGCCAGCAGCGTCACAGGGTCCGGAGAGACCCAGTACTTC. Encoded protein: CAASSVTGSGETQYF.

The chain combines TRBV7-6 with TRBJ2-3; 7 bases are shared with TRBD2. The CDR3 loop spans 16 amino acids. V shed 4 bases and J 2 bases; nucleotides not matched to a gene: 9. The germline V gene has CDR1 SGHVS and CDR2 FNYEAQ. The chain's CDR3 is CASSSSWGRDTDTQYF. The CDR3 DNA reads as TGTGCCAGCAGCTCATCATGGGGGAGGGACACAGATACGCAGTATTTT.

The V and J genes are TRBV29-1 and TRBJ1-2, with a possible D match to TRBD1 (5 bases). CDR1 SQVTM and CDR2 ANQGSEA come from the germline V gene. V dropped 4 bases and J dropped 2 bases, with 11 bases sitting between them. This CDR3 is 13 amino acids long. The chain's CDR3 is CSVVGGGNYGYTF. The CDR3 DNA sequence: TGCAGCGTTGTGGGTGGGGGAAACTATGGCTACACCTTC.

In its sample, this clonotype was seen a few times. This sequence joins TRBV30 and TRBJ1-5, with D perhaps matching TRBD1 (5 bases). Germline V lookup: CDR1 GTSNPN, CDR2 SVGIG (reference sequence). The CDR3 contains 13 residues. Trimming cost V 1 base and J 6 bases, with 10 bases left between them. This CDR3 reads CAWSGTGIQPQHF. Written as DNA, the CDR3 is TGTGCCTGGAGTGGAACAGGAATTCAGCCCCAGCATTTT. The variable domain in full, with the rest retrieved from reference TRBV30 and TRBJ1-5, is SQTIHQWPATLVQPVGSPLSLECTVEGTSNPNLYWYRQAAGRGLQLLFYSVGIGQISSEVPQNLSASRPQDRQFILSSKKLLLSDSGFYLCAWSGTGIQPQHFGDGTRLSIL.

This rearrangement joins TRBV19 to TRBJ1-5; D gene unclear. CDR3 length equals 15 residues. Germline V lookup: CDR1 LNHDA, CDR2 SQIVND (reference sequence). Trimming removed 5 bases at V and 1 base at J, with 12 bases between. The CDR3 region has the DNA TGTGCCAGTAGTGAAAGGGCTTTCAGCAATCAGCCCCAGCATTTT. This gives the protein CASSERAFSNQPQHF.

Comments on this clonotype: Possible read error: a much larger clone is one base away. The gene calls are TRBV7-3 and TRBJ2-2; 9 bases line up with TRBD1. The germline gives CDR1 SGHTA, CDR2 FQGTGA. The length of the CDR3 is 16 residues. Here the CDR3 reads CASSLDRGVNTGELVF. The CDR3 DNA reads TGTGCCAGCAGCTTAGACAGGGGGGTTAACACCGGGGAGCTGGTTTTT.

This clonotype has just a few counts. V gene TRBV29-1 combines with J gene TRBJ1-2, with 7 bases that match TRBD1. Germline loops: CDR1 SQVTM, CDR2 ANQGSEA. This CDR3 is 13 amino acids long. J was trimmed by 3 bases and V by 6 bases; bases with no gene match: 7. This CDR3 reads CSVKTGWDYGYTF. The CDR3 nucleotides read TGCAGCGTCAAGACAGGGTGGGACTATGGCTACACCTTC.

This chain links TRBV7-9 with TRBJ2-7; 9 positions match TRBD2. The V gene end was trimmed by 5 bases and the J gene end by 7 bases; junction bases not matched to a gene: 6. This CDR3 is built from 13 residues. Per the germline V gene, CDR1 is SEHNR and CDR2 is FQNEAQ (reference sequence). The CDR3 is CASSPPSGIEQYF. CDR3 coding DNA: TGTGCCAGCAGCCCCCCTAGCGGGATTGAGCAGTACTTC.

This clonotype was counted between two and nine times. The chain links TRBV10-3 to TRBJ2-3, with 9 bases identical to TRBD2. V lost 7 bases to trimming and J lost 5 bases; unmatched junction nucleotides: 4. This CDR3 is built from 13 residues. Germline CDR1 ENHRY, CDR2 SYGVKD. CDR3 sequence: CAITGLAGDTQYF. CDR3 coding DNA: TGTGCCATCACGGGACTAGCAGGAGATACGCAGTATTTT.

This chain links TRBV19 with TRBJ1-5; TRBD1 might be the D (5 bases). The CDR3 is 14 amino acids. Trimming took 10 bases from V and 5 from J, leaving 18 bases between them. Germline V gene lookup returns CDR1 LNHDA and CDR2 SQIVND (reference sequence). CDR3 coding DNA: TGTGCCACCTCCCCCGTCCGGGGGTATCAGCCCCAGCATTTT. This sequence encodes CATSPVRGYQPQHF. The full variable domain, with the rest looked up from reference TRBV19 and TRBJ1-5, is DGGITQSPKYLFRKEGQNVTLSCEQNLNHDAMYWYRQDPGQGLRLIYYSQIVNDFQKGDIAEGYSVSREKKESFPLTVTSAQKNPTAFYLCATSPVRGYQPQHFGDGTRLSIL.